This note documents a single TCR beta chain sequence. The antigen it binds to is not known. An end of the junction differs from the germline gene, which may be a read error. Spanning cysteine to phenylalanine, the CDR3 consists of 17 amino acids. Only the CDR3 portion is preserved as DNA: 51 bases, with reading frame beginning at the first base. As encoded in the germline V gene, CDR1 is MNHEY while CDR2 is SVGEGT. Peripheral blood CD8+ and CD4+ T cells from healthy donors, Susac syndrome patients and multiple sclerosis patients were profiled by high-throughput TCR beta sequencing. Susac syndrome patients met recently defined diagnostic criteria for definite or probable disease. CD8+ TEMRA cells were enriched by FACS, while bulk CD8+ and CD4+ T cells were purified by magnetic negative isolation. Blood was drawn into EDTA tubes, processed within 24 hours, and PBMCs were isolated by density gradient centrifugation. PBMCs intended for TCR sequencing were cryopreserved in liquid nitrogen and were subsequently thawed in a 37 degrees C water bath. The sorted or isolated CD4+, CD8+ and CD8+ TEMRA cells reached a purity of at least 90%.

The source of the sample is a study of CD8 T cells in Susac syndrome (dated by TCRdb to the late 2010s). Regarding the complete study: Among the Susac syndrome patients who were sequenced, clinically active disease was present in six and clinical remission was observed in eight. At blood withdrawal, Susac syndrome patients were therapy-naive, treated with corticosteroids (with IVIg additionally given to some), or treated with IVIg alone. Whether CD8+ T cell activation and differentiation in Susac syndrome was antigen driven was tested using repertoire sequencing. The study compared CD8+ T cell repertoire clonality among eleven to twelve healthy donors, some 14 Susac syndrome patients and approximately 16 multiple sclerosis patients. What the authors observed across the whole study: The number of individuals in the TCR sequencing and HLA analysis was recognized as being relatively small. Sixteen and five Susac-specific public clones were found in the total CD8+ and CD8+ TEMRA repertoires, respectively. Clonal expansion was observed in Susac syndrome CD8+ repertoires, with the highest expansion in CD8+ TEMRA cells and greater expansion in clinically active than in remitting patients.

RNA was extracted using the RNeasy kit, and roughly 0.5 to 1 microgram was reverse transcribed with random hexamers. The immunoSEQ multiplex PCR assay, covering 54 Vbeta and 13 Jbeta segments, was used to amplify TCR beta CDR3 regions. PCR amplification bias was corrected using a synthetic template baseline for primer optimization and computational correction. In the original analysis: Reads were annotated to V, D and J genes per IMGT and analyzed with immunoSEQ Analyzer, keeping only productive sequences. To calculate clonality, Shannon entropy was normalized by log2 of the number of productive unique sequences and then subtracted from one. Public and private clones were assessed among the 100 most prevalent clones of each patient and control. Clones were defined as Susac-specific when absent from the healthy and MS cohorts, from about 1,100 published viral clones and from other ImmuneACCESS disease sequences. TCRdb cleaned the public reads at Q25 with fastp, built clones with MiXCR and kept in-frame beta chains. Rows matching on CDR3 protein sequence are summarized as one entry with the most common DNA and genes. V and J calls and clone size were set by TCRdb, not the authors. Here the sample has about 85,000 distinct CDR3 sequences; 85% to 95% occur a single time. The top ten hold about 0.45% of the sample.

The specimen sequenced was CD8+ T cells from PBMCs. The clonotype was recovered from a human donor with Susac syndrome. The rearranged chain carries TRBV6-2 or TRBV6-3 and TRBJ2-1; the D gene is perhaps TRBD1 or TRBD2, as each covers 5 bases. The DNA sequence follows: TGTGCCAGCATTTACCCAGGGCCGGGGAGCCCTACAATTGAGCAGTTCTTC. It is translated as CASIYPGPGSPTIEQFF.